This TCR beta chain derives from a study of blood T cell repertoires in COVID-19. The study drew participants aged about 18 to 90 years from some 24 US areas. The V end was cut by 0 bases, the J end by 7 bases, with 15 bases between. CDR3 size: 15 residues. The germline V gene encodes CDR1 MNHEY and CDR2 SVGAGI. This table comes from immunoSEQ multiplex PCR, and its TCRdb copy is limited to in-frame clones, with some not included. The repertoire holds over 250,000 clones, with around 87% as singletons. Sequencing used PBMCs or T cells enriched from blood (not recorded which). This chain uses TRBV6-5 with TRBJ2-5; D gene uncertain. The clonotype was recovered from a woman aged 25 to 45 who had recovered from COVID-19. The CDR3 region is CASSYSRVSHGTQYF. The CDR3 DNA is TGTGCCAGCAGTTACTCCCGAGTATCCCACGGGACCCAGTACTTC.